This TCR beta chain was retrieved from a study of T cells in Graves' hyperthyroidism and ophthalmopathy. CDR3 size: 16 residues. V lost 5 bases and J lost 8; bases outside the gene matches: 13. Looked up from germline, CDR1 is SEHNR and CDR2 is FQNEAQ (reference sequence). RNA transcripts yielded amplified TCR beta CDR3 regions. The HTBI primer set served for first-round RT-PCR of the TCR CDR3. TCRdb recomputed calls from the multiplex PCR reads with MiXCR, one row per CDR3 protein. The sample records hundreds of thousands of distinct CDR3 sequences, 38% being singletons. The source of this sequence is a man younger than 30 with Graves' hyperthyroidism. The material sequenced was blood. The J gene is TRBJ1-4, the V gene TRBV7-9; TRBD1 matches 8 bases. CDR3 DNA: TGTGCCAGCAGCCTACCGCGGACAGGGAGGGGAGAAAAACTGTTTTTT. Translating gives CASSLPRTGRGEKLFF.